Each of the 28 T cell receptor beta chains below was sequenced from the same sample in a study of Graves' ophthalmopathy and Graves' hyperthyroidism. Amplification of the TCR beta CDR3 regions used RNA transcripts (as template). Amplification began with first-round RT-PCR using HTBI primers, then second-round multiplex PCR was performed. One entry per CDR3 protein, called by TCRdb with MiXCR from the multiplex PCR reads. Of about 640,000 distinct CDR3 sequences listed, under 50% were seen once; the top ten hold roughly 3%. The sample comprised peripheral blood. These receptor sequences come from an adult man with Graves' ophthalmopathy.

Comments on this clonotype: This CDR3 is missing its conserved last phenylalanine or tryptophan, likely due to a read error. The J gene is TRBJ1-1, the V gene TRBV7-9, with no clear D. The CDR3 spans 13 residues. In germline, CDR1 is SEHNR, CDR2 FQNEAQ (reference sequence). The CDR3 bases are TGTGGCAGCAGCTTAGGTCCGGACACTGAAGCTTTCCTT. Encoded protein: CGSSLGPDTEAFL.

The rearrangement joins TRBV7-9 to TRBJ2-5, with 7 positions matching TRBD1. This CDR3 has 16 amino acids. CDR1 and CDR2 from the germline V gene are SEHNR and FQNEAQ (reference sequence). V shed 5 bases, J shed 7 bases, and the junction held 16 bases outside the gene matches. CDR3 nucleotides: TGTGCCAGCAGCCTCCAAGGGGGCACAGCTTGGGGGACCCAGTACTTC. It yields the protein CASSLQGGTAWGTQYF.

The chain employs TRBV11-2 and TRBJ2-7, with TRBD1 matching 7 bases. Germline CDR1 reads SGHAT; CDR2 reads FQNNGV. This CDR3 spans 16 amino acids. V was clipped by 2 bases and J by 2 bases; unmatched bases: 9. The CDR3 loop is CASSLIFTGETYEQYF. Written as DNA, the CDR3 is TGTGCCAGCAGCTTAATTTTTACAGGGGAAACCTACGAGCAGTACTTC.

This clonotype was counted a few times. CDR3 amino acids: CASSLRTDPFYNSPLHF. The CDR3 DNA reads as TGTGCCAGCAGCTTGAGGACAGACCCCTTCTATAATTCACCCCTCCACTTT. The V call is TRBV7-9, the J call TRBJ1-6; TRBD1 might be the D (6 bases). Trimming stripped 3 bases from V and 3 bases from J, with 15 bases between. Germline V gene lookup returns CDR1 SEHNR and CDR2 FQNEAQ (reference sequence). CDR3 length: 17 residues.

The V and J genes are TRBV7-6 and TRBJ1-6, with D perhaps matching TRBD1 (5 bases). The length of the CDR3 is 16 residues. V was cut by 2 bases and J by 5 bases, with 13 bases left in between. The germline V gene has CDR1 SGHVS and CDR2 FNYEAQ. CDR3 sequence reads: CASSLLSGGHNSPLHF. CDR3 coding DNA: TGTGCCAGCAGCTTACTAAGCGGGGGACATAATTCACCCCTCCACTTT.

This clonotype was counted at least ten times. The chain links TRBV2 to TRBJ2-7, with D hard to call. The V end lost 4 bases, the J end lost 1 base, and 8 bases lay between the germline ends. This CDR3 contains 13 residues. Germline V CDR1 and CDR2: SNHLY, FYNNEI. CDR3 DNA sequence: TGTGCCAGCAGTGGGACCCGTTCCTACGAGCAGTACTTC. Translating gives CASSGTRSYEQYF.

This clonotype was counted a few times. One end of the junction is discordant with germline, which a read error may explain. The genes are TRBV10-3 and TRBJ2-7; D may be TRBD2 (5 bases). Per germline, CDR1 ENHRY and CDR2 SYGVKD. The length of the CDR3 is 16 residues. CDR3 sequence reads: CASSDGKDSSSYEQYF. The CDR3, as DNA: TGTGCCAGCAGTGACGGAAAGGACTCAAGCTCCTACGAGCAGTACTTC.

The chain uses TRBV7-9 and TRBJ2-2; no clear D. This CDR3 has 13 residues. Germline lookup yields CDR1 SEHNR and CDR2 FQNEAQ (reference sequence). V was shortened by 8 bases and J by 6 bases, with 13 bases between the two germline ends. The CDR3 coding sequence is TGTGCCAGCTACCCCTTAGGCCCCGGGGAGCTGTTTTTT. Translation gives CASYPLGPGELFF.

With regard to this clonotype: The DNA is omitted, as the CDR3 cannot be located on it reliably, and the CDR3 follows TCRdb's listing. J is TRBJ1-2 and V is TRBV29-1. Germline V gene sequence: CDR1 SQVTM, CDR2 ANQGSEA. The CDR3 comprises 13 residues, both ends counted. CDR3: CSVELFGPDGYTF.

This clonotype was seen repeatedly, ten times or more. The chain carries TRBV29-1 and TRBJ1-1; maybe TRBD1 (6 bases). The V gene lost 5 bases and the J gene lost 0 bases, with 16 bases spanning the gap. The CDR3 spans 15 residues. The germline gives CDR1 SQVTM, CDR2 ANQGSEA. The chain's CDR3 is CSVMRQATMNTEAFF. In DNA form, the CDR3 reads TGCAGCGTTATGAGACAGGCGACAATGAACACTGAAGCTTTCTTT.

Concerning this clonotype itself: It is likely a read error, because the conserved phenylalanine at the end of the CDR3 is missing. J is TRBJ1-2 and V is TRBV15, with D maybe TRBD1 (6 bases). CDR3 size: 13 residues. In germline, CDR1 is LNHNV, CDR2 YYDKDF (reference sequence). The DNA of the CDR3 is TGTGCCGCAGCGACGGGGGGCATCTATGGTTACACCTCC. Amino acids: CAAATGGIYGYTS.

The chain carries TRBV10-3 and TRBJ1-1; no reliable D call. The germline V gene has CDR1 ENHRY and CDR2 SYGVKD. CDR3 length: 14 residues. The germline V and J ends were trimmed by 10 bases and 7 bases, with 22 bases remaining between them. This CDR3 reads CATQTPGAWGEAFF. DNA for the CDR3: TGTGCCACACAAACTCCGGGCGCTTGGGGTGAAGCTTTCTTT.

Note on this clonotype: A read error may explain this, as a much larger clone is one base away. CDR3 nucleotides: TGTACCAGCAGCGAGGGGACAGGGAGGAATCAGCCCCAGCATTTT. Residues: CTSSEGTGRNQPQHF. The rearrangement joins TRBV7-9 to TRBJ1-5, with 9 bases that match TRBD1. This CDR3 spans 15 amino acids. Germline loops: CDR1 SEHNR, CDR2 FQNEAQ (reference sequence).

This clonotype came up many times. The chain carries TRBV5-1 and TRBJ1-5; D is possibly TRBD1 (5 bases). The germline CDR1 and CDR2 sequences are SGHRS and YFSETQ. V dropped 0 bases and J dropped 5 bases, with 15 bases sitting between them. This CDR3 comprises 16 residues. For the CDR3, the DNA is TGCGCCAGCAGCTTGGATTCGTCAGGGCCACATCAGCCCCAGCATTTT. Amino acid sequence: CASSLDSSGPHQPQHF.

The J gene is TRBJ2-7, the V gene TRBV5-4; possible D gene TRBD1, 6 bases. Germline V lookup: CDR1 SGHNT, CDR2 YYREEE (reference sequence). The CDR3 runs 13 residues. V lost 4 bases to trimming and J lost 7 bases, with 15 bases between them. The CDR3 region has the DNA TGTGCCAGCAGCCCTACAGGGTGGGGGGAGCAGTACTTC. This sequence encodes CASSPTGWGEQYF.

The chain has TRBV6-2 or TRBV6-3 and TRBJ2-5; D call uncertain. The CDR3 is 13 residues long. The germline CDR1 and CDR2 sequences are MNHEY and SVGEGT. V dropped 8 bases and J dropped 5 bases, with 15 bases sitting between them. This chain's CDR3 is CASRHLVLETQYF. The CDR3 DNA reads TGTGCCAGCCGCCACTTAGTTTTGGAGACCCAGTACTTC.

The chain joins TRBV7-2 to TRBJ1-1; a weak D match, TRBD1 (5 bases). The germline V gene has CDR1 SGHTA and CDR2 FQGNSA. The CDR3 totals 18 residues. Trimming took 7 bases from V and 0 from J, leaving 24 bases between them. CDR3 sequence reads: CASNDFGRTDNMNTEAFF. The CDR3 DNA follows: TGTGCCAGCAACGACTTTGGTAGAACGGACAATATGAACACTGAAGCTTTCTTT.

This clonotype appeared many times. The genes are TRBV12-3 or TRBV12-4 and TRBJ1-4; D is undetermined. This CDR3 comprises 14 residues. V was cut by 6 bases and J by 0 bases, with 8 bases left in between. For the CDR3, the DNA is TGTGCCAGCAGACCAGCAGCAACTAATGAAAAACTGTTTTTT. This sequence encodes CASRPAATNEKLFF.

A few counts support this clonotype. The genes are TRBV4-1 and TRBJ1-1; D unclear. Germline values: CDR1 MGHRA, CDR2 YSYEKL. V dropped 0 bases and J dropped 1 base, with 15 bases sitting between them. CDR3 length: 17 residues. CDR3 nucleotide sequence: TGCGCCAGCAGCCAAGATACGGGGTCTCTTGGGAACACTGAAGCTTTCTTT. Its translation: CASSQDTGSLGNTEAFF.

The V and J genes are TRBV29-1 and TRBJ2-3; no clear D gene. V was cut by 0 bases and J by 2 bases, with 12 bases left in between. Germline V gene data show CDR1 as SQVTM and CDR2 as ANQGSEA. CDR3 size: 15 residues. CDR3 in amino acids: CSVEDRFWNTDTQYF. The CDR3 nucleotides read TGCAGCGTTGAAGATCGATTTTGGAACACAGATACGCAGTATTTT.

As regards this clonotype: The junction differs from germline at one of its ends, possibly a read error. The chain is built from TRBV19 and TRBJ1-4; 8 bases fit TRBD1. CDR3 length: 15 residues. The germline V gene has CDR1 LNHDA and CDR2 SQIVND (reference sequence). CDR3: CASSYGDRGREKLLF. For the CDR3, the DNA is TGTGCCAGCAGTTACGGCGACAGGGGACGTGAAAAACTGCTTTTT.

In this sample, this clonotype turned up many times. The rearrangement links TRBV28 to TRBJ1-5; D unclear. From germline, CDR1 is MDHEN and CDR2 SYDVKM. The CDR3 extends over 12 amino acids. The V and J ends lost 5 bases and 6 bases respectively, with 8 bases between them. The CDR3 region is CASSHVIQPQHF. The CDR3 coding sequence is TGTGCCAGCAGTCACGTAATTCAGCCCCAGCATTTT.

The chain uses TRBV19 and TRBJ1-1; tentatively, D is TRBD1 (5 bases). V shed 6 bases and J shed 5 bases, with 13 bases lying between them. This CDR3 is built from 13 residues. Germline V gives CDR1 LNHDA, CDR2 SQIVND (reference sequence). The CDR3 coding sequence is TGTGCCAGTAGCCCAGGGTATGGGACTGAAGCTTTCTTT. Protein: CASSPGYGTEAFF.

Points on this clonotype: A junction boundary mismatches the germline segment, possibly from a read error. This chain connects TRBV7-2 to TRBJ2-7, with D perhaps matching TRBD1 or TRBD2 (5 bases each). The germline CDR1 and CDR2 sequences are SGHTA and FQGNSA. The CDR3 runs 14 residues. CDR3 sequence reads: CGSSLSGPAAEQYF. For the CDR3, the DNA is TGTGGCAGCAGCTTGTCGGGACCGGCGGCGGAGCAGTACTTC. The variable domain in full, with the rest retrieved from reference TRBV7-2 and TRBJ2-7, is GAGVSQSPSNKVTEKGKDVELRCDPISGHTALYWYRQSLGQGLEFLIYFQGNSAPDKSGLPSDRFSAERTGGSVSTLTIQRTQQEDSAVYLCGSSLSGPAAEQYFGPGTRLTVT.

This sequence joins TRBV5-5 and TRBJ1-5; TRBD1 might be the D (5 bases). Germline CDR1 reads SGHKS; CDR2 reads YYEKEE (reference sequence). V lost 4 bases and J 3 bases, leaving 17 bases between the germline ends. The CDR3 has 16 residues. The CDR3 DNA reads as TGTGCCAGCAGCCCCGGTCCAGGGACCTCCAATCAGCCCCAGCATTTT. Amino acid sequence: CASSPGPGTSNQPQHF.

This clonotype was seen ten or more times. The rearrangement links TRBV12-3 or TRBV12-4 to TRBJ1-2; D is possibly TRBD1 (5 bases). The CDR3 totals 14 residues. V was cut by 6 bases and J by 1 base, with 12 bases left in between. The CDR3 nucleotides read TGTGCCAGCAGGGCACGTCAGGGTAACTATGGCTACACCTTC. Its protein product is CASRARQGNYGYTF.

V and J are TRBV29-1 and TRBJ1-2; D remains ambiguous. The germline V and J ends were trimmed by 8 bases and 6 bases, with 16 bases remaining between them. The CDR3 sequence is 12 residues long. CDR1 and CDR2 (germline): SQVTM, ANQGSEA. The CDR3 reads CSSYGGKHGYTF. Here the CDR3 DNA reads TGCAGCAGTTACGGAGGGAAGCATGGCTACACCTTC.

The chain has TRBV2 and TRBJ1-1; tentatively, D is TRBD1 (5 bases). The ends were cut back, 1 base at V and 0 bases at J, with 6 bases in the middle. CDR1 is SNHLY, CDR2 FYNNEI, per germline. The CDR3 runs to 14 residues. DNA for the CDR3: TGTGCCAGCAGTGAAGAGGACATGAACACTGAAGCTTTCTTT. It specifies CASSEEDMNTEAFF.